These T cell receptor beta chains were read from a single sample in a study of shared clonotypes between healthy human individuals. Repertoires were generated with immunoSEQ multiplex PCR, while TCRdb's copy carries only in-frame clones and drops some. The sample lists hundreds of thousands of clones, less than 85% seen once, with approximately 1.7% in the top ten. The sample taken for sequencing was memory CD4+ T cells sorted from blood. The receptors derive from a woman aged 25-40 years in good health. Each CDR3 is given with its conserved first and last residue. Each record gives: D gene, clone size, J gene, V gene, CDR3 DNA, CDR3 protein. The D gene is left open where the match is weak. Clone sizes are given selectively: once, few, many, or a class where the clone is expanded.

d_call: TRBD1; clone_size: .; j_call: TRBJ1-2; v_call: TRBV2; cdr3_nt: TGTGCCAGCAGTGGGACAGGCAACTATGGCTACACCTTC; cdr3_aa: CASSGTGNYGYTF
d_call: TRBD1; clone_size: .; j_call: TRBJ2-7; v_call: TRBV27; cdr3_nt: TGTGCCAGCAGTCCACCAGACAGGGTCCACGAGCAGTACTTC; cdr3_aa: CASSPPDRVHEQYF
d_call: .; clone_size: few; j_call: TRBJ1-1; v_call: TRBV27; cdr3_nt: TGTGCCAGCAGTTTCTTAGCTGTCGGGACCGAAGCTTTCTTT; cdr3_aa: CASSFLAVGTEAFF
d_call: TRBD1; clone_size: few; j_call: TRBJ2-7; v_call: TRBV28; cdr3_nt: TGTGCCAGCAGTCTCAACAGGGGACACGAGCAGTACTTC; cdr3_aa: CASSLNRGHEQYF
d_call: .; clone_size: few; j_call: TRBJ1-4; v_call: TRBV6-5; cdr3_nt: TGTGCCAGCAAGACAGGTTTAGAAAAACTGTTTTTT; cdr3_aa: CASKTGLEKLFF
d_call: TRBD1; clone_size: .; j_call: TRBJ1-1; v_call: TRBV27; cdr3_nt: TGTGCCAGCAGCCTGCAGGGGGCGGGTGAAGCTTTCTTT; cdr3_aa: CASSLQGAGEAFF
d_call: .; clone_size: .; j_call: TRBJ1-1; v_call: TRBV4-2; cdr3_nt: TGTGCCAGCAGCCGAACAGAGTACACTGAAGCTTTCTTT; cdr3_aa: CASSRTEYTEAFF
d_call: TRBD1; clone_size: few; j_call: TRBJ1-3; v_call: TRBV28; cdr3_nt: TGTGCCAGCACCCAAGACCGGACAGGATCTGGAAACACCATATATTTT; cdr3_aa: CASTQDRTGSGNTIYF
d_call: .; clone_size: once; j_call: TRBJ1-5; v_call: TRBV5-8; cdr3_nt: TGTGCCAGCAGCTTAAGATCGGGGCAGCATCAGCCCCAGCATTTT; cdr3_aa: CASSLRSGQHQPQHF
d_call: .; clone_size: .; j_call: TRBJ2-7; v_call: TRBV7-9; cdr3_nt: TGTGCCAGCGATAATGCGGGTTCCTACGAGCAGTACTTC; cdr3_aa: CASDNAGSYEQYF
d_call: .; clone_size: once; j_call: TRBJ1-3; v_call: TRBV11-2; cdr3_nt: TGTGCCAGCAGCTTAGTACTCGGGGAGAGCACCATATATTTT; cdr3_aa: CASSLVLGESTIYF
d_call: .; clone_size: .; j_call: TRBJ2-1; v_call: TRBV28; cdr3_nt: TGTGCCAGCAGTTTTAGGCCGGGACTTGGGTCCAATGAGCAGTTCTTC; cdr3_aa: CASSFRPGLGSNEQFF
d_call: TRBD2; clone_size: .; j_call: TRBJ2-1; v_call: TRBV6-5; cdr3_nt: TGTGCCAGCAGCCCGACTAGCGGGAGGGGCGGTGAGCAGTTCTTC; cdr3_aa: CASSPTSGRGGEQFF
d_call: .; clone_size: few; j_call: TRBJ1-6; v_call: TRBV6-5; cdr3_nt: TGTGCCAGCAGCCCAGAACAGGGTTCACCCCTCCACTTT; cdr3_aa: CASSPEQGSPLHF
d_call: .; clone_size: .; j_call: TRBJ1-3; v_call: TRBV5-4; cdr3_nt: TGTGCCAGCAGCTTGGGGAGTCCCAGCTCTGGAAACACCATATATTTT; cdr3_aa: CASSLGSPSSGNTIYF
d_call: TRBD1; clone_size: .; j_call: TRBJ1-5; v_call: TRBV28; cdr3_nt: TGTGCCAGCAGTTCGACAGGGACCCAGCATTTT; cdr3_aa: CASSSTGTQHF
d_call: .; clone_size: .; j_call: TRBJ2-2; v_call: TRBV28; cdr3_nt: TGTGCCAGCATTGGAGTGTTGGACACCGGGGAGCTGTTTTTT; cdr3_aa: CASIGVLDTGELFF
d_call: .; clone_size: .; j_call: TRBJ2-5; v_call: TRBV4-1; cdr3_nt: TGCGCCAGCAGCCTAGCGCTCCAAGAGACCCAGTACTTC; cdr3_aa: CASSLALQETQYF
d_call: .; clone_size: .; j_call: TRBJ2-7; v_call: TRBV7-6; cdr3_nt: TGTGCCAGCAGCTTACTACAGGAAACCTACGAGCAGTACTTC; cdr3_aa: CASSLLQETYEQYF
d_call: .; clone_size: .; j_call: TRBJ2-1; v_call: TRBV25-1; cdr3_nt: TGTGCCAGCAGTTACGGATCCGATCTCGCGTTCTTC; cdr3_aa: CASSYGSDLAFF
d_call: TRBD1; clone_size: few; j_call: TRBJ2-7; v_call: TRBV29-1; cdr3_nt: TGCAGCGGCACGGGACAGGGGGGCGAGCAGTACTTC; cdr3_aa: CSGTGQGGEQYF
d_call: .; clone_size: .; j_call: TRBJ2-7; v_call: TRBV10-3; cdr3_nt: TGTGCCATCAGTGGGGGTCTGATCGCCCTCGAGCAGTACTTC; cdr3_aa: CAISGGLIALEQYF
d_call: .; clone_size: few; j_call: TRBJ2-7; v_call: TRBV1; cdr3_nt: TGCACCAGCAGCCAAGATCTAGCGGGAAAGCCCTACGAGCAGTACTTC; cdr3_aa: CTSSQDLAGKPYEQYF
d_call: TRBD2; clone_size: .; j_call: TRBJ2-5; v_call: TRBV27; cdr3_nt: TGTGCCAGCAGTCGAACGCTAGCGGGAGGGCCGTGGGGCGAGACCCAGTACTTC; cdr3_aa: CASSRTLAGGPWGETQYF
d_call: .; clone_size: .; j_call: TRBJ2-2; v_call: TRBV10-3; cdr3_nt: TGTGCCATCAGTGAGTCCAGTACCGGGGAGCTGTTTTTT; cdr3_aa: CAISESSTGELFF
d_call: TRBD1; clone_size: .; j_call: TRBJ1-1; v_call: TRBV6-5; cdr3_nt: TGTGCCAGCAGTCCCGTGGACAGGGCTGAAGCTTTCTTT; cdr3_aa: CASSPVDRAEAFF
d_call: TRBD1; clone_size: .; j_call: TRBJ2-5; v_call: TRBV6-1; cdr3_nt: TGTGCCAGCGGGGACAGGGCGGGCGAGACCCAGTACTTC; cdr3_aa: CASGDRAGETQYF
d_call: .; clone_size: .; j_call: TRBJ2-1; v_call: TRBV11-3; cdr3_nt: TGTGCCAGCAGCTTAGGGCCCACTAATGAGCAGTTCTTC; cdr3_aa: CASSLGPTNEQFF
d_call: TRBD2; clone_size: many; j_call: TRBJ2-7; v_call: TRBV28; cdr3_nt: TGTGCCAGCAGTCTCCTAAAGCGGGAGGGCCCCTACGAGCAGTACTTC; cdr3_aa: CASSLLKREGPYEQYF
d_call: .; clone_size: few; j_call: TRBJ2-6; v_call: TRBV2; cdr3_nt: TGTGCCAGCAGTGATCCAGTAACTGGGGCCAACGTCCTGACTTTC; cdr3_aa: CASSDPVTGANVLTF
d_call: .; clone_size: .; j_call: TRBJ2-3; v_call: TRBV5-1; cdr3_nt: TGCGCCAGCAGCTTGAAGGGGTTAACAGATACGCAGTATTTT; cdr3_aa: CASSLKGLTDTQYF
d_call: .; clone_size: .; j_call: TRBJ1-4; v_call: TRBV7-2; cdr3_nt: TGTGCCAGCAGCCCGGGACACCGTATACTTAACTTT; cdr3_aa: CASSPGHRILNF
d_call: TRBD2; clone_size: .; j_call: TRBJ2-2; v_call: TRBV27; cdr3_nt: TGTGCCAGCAAAGTTCAGCCTAGCGGGACCGGGGAGCTGTTTTTT; cdr3_aa: CASKVQPSGTGELFF
d_call: .; clone_size: medium-sized; j_call: TRBJ1-1; v_call: TRBV6-1; cdr3_nt: TGTGCCAGCACCACCGAGTCGTTCACTGAAGCTTTCTTT; cdr3_aa: CASTTESFTEAFF
d_call: .; clone_size: .; j_call: TRBJ2-7; v_call: TRBV28; cdr3_nt: TGTGCCAGCAGTTTAGGAGGCGGGGTCAGCTCCTACGAGCAGTACTTC; cdr3_aa: CASSLGGGVSSYEQYF
d_call: .; clone_size: .; j_call: TRBJ2-7; v_call: TRBV5-1; cdr3_nt: TGCGCCAGCAGCCCGGGACATCCAGGCTCCTACGAGCAGTACTTC; cdr3_aa: CASSPGHPGSYEQYF
d_call: .; clone_size: .; j_call: TRBJ2-1; v_call: TRBV28; cdr3_nt: TGTGCCAGCAGTTCCAATGAGCAGTTCTTC; cdr3_aa: CASSSNEQFF
d_call: .; clone_size: .; j_call: TRBJ1-1; v_call: TRBV2; cdr3_nt: TGTGCCAGCAGTGAAGACCAGGGTCGAGCTTTCTTT; cdr3_aa: CASSEDQGRAFF
d_call: .; clone_size: .; j_call: TRBJ2-3; v_call: TRBV7-3; cdr3_nt: TGTGCCAGCAGCTTAGGAACGCGGGATACGCAGTATTTT; cdr3_aa: CASSLGTRDTQYF
d_call: TRBD2; clone_size: .; j_call: TRBJ2-2; v_call: TRBV27; cdr3_nt: TGTGCCAGCAGTTTCCGGACTAGCGGGAGAGTCGGCACCGGGGAGCTGTTTTTT; cdr3_aa: CASSFRTSGRVGTGELFF
d_call: .; clone_size: .; j_call: TRBJ1-5; v_call: TRBV6-1; cdr3_nt: TGTGCCAGCGGACACTTCCCCGGGGAGGGTCAGCCCCAGCATTTT; cdr3_aa: CASGHFPGEGQPQHF
d_call: TRBD2; clone_size: .; j_call: TRBJ2-1; v_call: TRBV5-1; cdr3_nt: TGCGCCAGCAGCTTGGAAGGCGGGAGCTCCTACAATGAGCAGTTCTTC; cdr3_aa: CASSLEGGSSYNEQFF
d_call: .; clone_size: .; j_call: TRBJ2-5; v_call: TRBV11-2; cdr3_nt: TGTGCCAGCAGTCGTCTAGCGAGACAGTACCAAGAGACCCAGTACTTC; cdr3_aa: CASSRLARQYQETQYF
d_call: TRBD1; clone_size: .; j_call: TRBJ2-4; v_call: TRBV28; cdr3_nt: TGTGCCAGCAGTTCAGGGGGTGTATTAGCCAAAAACATTCAGTACTTC; cdr3_aa: CASSSGGVLAKNIQYF
d_call: .; clone_size: .; j_call: TRBJ2-1; v_call: TRBV7-9; cdr3_nt: TGTGCCAGCAGCTTAGTGCCCCGTGTGAGGGGAAATGACGGTGAGCAGTTCTTC; cdr3_aa: CASSLVPRVRGNDGEQFF
d_call: TRBD1; clone_size: .; j_call: TRBJ1-1; v_call: TRBV2; cdr3_nt: TGTGCCCGCTCGGGACAGGGGGCTTCTTACACTGAAGCTTTCTTT; cdr3_aa: CARSGQGASYTEAFF
d_call: TRBD1; clone_size: .; j_call: TRBJ1-2; v_call: TRBV29-1; cdr3_nt: TGCAGCGGAAGTACAGGGGATAACTATGGCTACACCTTC; cdr3_aa: CSGSTGDNYGYTF
d_call: .; clone_size: .; j_call: TRBJ2-3; v_call: TRBV11-2; cdr3_nt: TGTGCCAGCAGCCATACAGGGGGGGAAGGAGATACGCAGTATTTT; cdr3_aa: CASSHTGGEGDTQYF
d_call: TRBD1; clone_size: .; j_call: TRBJ1-5; v_call: TRBV10-3; cdr3_nt: TGTGCCATCAATAATGACAGGGGGTTTCAGCCCCAGCATTTT; cdr3_aa: CAINNDRGFQPQHF
d_call: TRBD2; clone_size: .; j_call: TRBJ2-5; v_call: TRBV10-3; cdr3_nt: TGTGCCATCAGTGGACTAGCGGGAGAAGGAGAGACCCAGTACTTC; cdr3_aa: CAISGLAGEGETQYF
d_call: .; clone_size: .; j_call: TRBJ2-5; v_call: TRBV5-1; cdr3_nt: TGCGCCAGCAGCAATGCGGATCAGGAAGAGACCCAGTACTTC; cdr3_aa: CASSNADQEETQYF
d_call: .; clone_size: .; j_call: TRBJ2-1; v_call: TRBV5-1; cdr3_nt: TGCGCCAGCACCATACAGGGAGGCAGTTACAATGAGCAGTTCTTC; cdr3_aa: CASTIQGGSYNEQFF
d_call: TRBD2; clone_size: many; j_call: TRBJ2-2; v_call: TRBV27; cdr3_nt: TGTGCCAGCAGTTTACGAGGACTAGCGGGAACCGGGGAGCTGTTTTTT; cdr3_aa: CASSLRGLAGTGELFF
d_call: .; clone_size: .; j_call: TRBJ2-3; v_call: TRBV19; cdr3_nt: TGTGCCAGTAGTATGGGTCGCGCGGGCACAGATACGCAGTATTTT; cdr3_aa: CASSMGRAGTDTQYF
d_call: TRBD1; clone_size: few; j_call: TRBJ1-1; v_call: TRBV2; cdr3_nt: TGTGCCAGCAGTGAACAGGGGGCAAGGCACACTGAAGCTTTCTTT; cdr3_aa: CASSEQGARHTEAFF
d_call: .; clone_size: .; j_call: TRBJ2-3; v_call: TRBV14; cdr3_nt: TGTGCCAGCAGCCCCTACCGGGCAGATACGCAGTATTTT; cdr3_aa: CASSPYRADTQYF
d_call: .; clone_size: .; j_call: TRBJ2-2; v_call: TRBV19; cdr3_nt: TGTGCCAGTAGCCCCCAACTGGGGAGGGGGCCAGGTCTTACCGGGGAGCTGTTTTTT; cdr3_aa: CASSPQLGRGPGLTGELFF
d_call: .; clone_size: .; j_call: TRBJ1-5; v_call: TRBV7-8; cdr3_nt: TGTGCCAGCAGCTCATTCCGGGATTTTCTCTCCCCAAATCAGCCCCAGCATTTT; cdr3_aa: CASSSFRDFLSPNQPQHF
d_call: .; clone_size: .; j_call: TRBJ2-3; v_call: TRBV6-1; cdr3_nt: TGTGCCAGCAGTGAAACCGGGGCAGATACGCAGTATTTT; cdr3_aa: CASSETGADTQYF